This T cell receptor (beta chain) was documented in a study of cytomegalovirus exposure and HLA in healthy donors (dated by TCRdb to 2016 to 2017). A note on the overall study: The 650 to 750 repertoires of the first cohort and the 110 or so validation repertoires were produced on the same platform, according to a later analysis. The aim of the study was to test whether cataloging public T cell receptors could identify signatures of past pathogen exposure. A separate validation cohort of roughly 130 different subjects was used in addition to the approximately 700-subject first cohort. To predict cytomegalovirus infection status, the study brought together high-throughput TCR immunosequencing, statistical association of individual TCRs with disease status, and machine learning.

This clone was seen more than once but under ten times. No antigen is known for it. Base qualities were left out, and no much larger clone turns up one base away. The donors belonged to the validation cohort of about 130 subjects, which was separate from the roughly 680-subject first cohort. The library came from the immunoSEQ multiplex PCR assay. Per the source publication's procedure: A statistical classification framework was developed to diagnose cytomegalovirus status using the catalog of TCR beta chain sequences. What TCRdb holds here is the immuneACCESS table cut down to in-frame rearrangements. Part of the clones is not present; checked against another copy, under half of the missing clones reflect an unresolved V gene, and the others are unexplained. Clone size and the V and J calls come from that table; the DNA yielded D and trimming. In all, the sample holds about 150,000 clones, and around 93% of those were seen once. In total, the top ten clones hold less than 2% of the sample.

The CDR3, from cysteine to phenylalanine, totals 14 residues. Solely the CDR3 DNA is kept, with 42 bases framed from the first base. Trimming removed 3 bases from V and 5 bases from J; the gene matches leave 6 bases unexplained. The germline V gene encodes CDR1 SGHRS and CDR2 YFSETQ. General study outcomes and caveats: In vitro tests confirmed that a few of the cytomegalovirus-associated TCR beta chains recognize cytomegalovirus antigens. The classifier was reported to diagnose cytomegalovirus status with high specificity and sensitivity in both the original cohort and the validation cohort. The authors suggested that the approach could potentially be generalized to other disease states and immunological phenotypes. All 110 or so repertoires were used to score co-occurrence in the validation cohort in a later analysis, because that analysis had no HLA typing for the cohort. Subsequent analysis determined that TCRs grouped into clusters in the first cohort also showed a tendency toward co-occurrence across the roughly 130 validation repertoires, and approximately 93% of cluster scores exceeded 0. The study gave a list of 150 to 200 TCR beta chains associated with cytomegalovirus. While some public TCRs were present in many individuals, most TCR sequences turned up only very rarely across donors.

The sequenced sample consisted of PBMCs. The origin of this receptor is a man between 18 and 29 years old in good health and CMV-seropositive. The sequence joins TRBV5-1 to TRBJ1-1, and 8 junction bases match TRBD1. Here the CDR3 is given as CASSSSRGQTEAFF. The nucleotides are TGCGCCAGCAGCTCTTCCAGGGGGCAGACTGAAGCTTTCTTT.